This entry lists 14 T cell receptor beta chains sequenced from one sample in a study of CD8 T cells in ankylosing spondylitis. Findings of the study overall: Ankylosing spondylitis blood seemed to carry a telltale TCR beta motif made of fewer than ten highly homologous variants.

TCRdb re-derived calls from the 5' RACE reads in MiXCR, one entry per CDR3 protein. The sample shows about 800,000 distinct CDR3 sequences, roughly 10% of them seen only once. Their antigen targets remain unknown. The specimen sequenced was blood, either unsorted or a sorted T cell fraction (not recorded which). These receptors were collected from a male donor with ankylosing spondylitis.

This clonotype was found many times. This chain joins TRBV29-1 and TRBJ2-1; 7 nucleotides match TRBD2. This CDR3 spans 13 amino acids. V shed 5 bases and J 8 bases; nucleotides not matched to a gene: 9. CDR1 and CDR2 (germline): SQVTM, ANQGSEA. This CDR3 is CSVPRENGDEQFF. DNA for the CDR3: TGCAGCGTTCCGCGGGAGAATGGCGATGAGCAGTTCTTC.

Of note for this clonotype: It is likely a read error, because the conserved phenylalanine at the end of the CDR3 is missing. This chain links TRBV20-1 with TRBJ2-1; 9 bases fit TRBD1. J gave up 6 bases and V 5 bases, and 8 bases lay outside the gene matches. This CDR3 contains 14 residues. Germline CDR1 and CDR2: DFQATT and SNEGSKA (reference sequence). The CDR3 DNA sequence: TGCAGTGCTGGGAAACAGGGGGCTTCCAATGAGCAGTTCCTC. Its protein is CSAGKQGASNEQFL.

This clonotype appeared many times. The chain couples TRBV29-1 to TRBJ2-5; no clear D gene. Germline V gene data show CDR1 as SQVTM and CDR2 as ANQGSEA. The ends were cut back, 1 base at V and 4 bases at J, with 7 bases in the middle. CDR3 length: 12 residues. The DNA for the CDR3 is TGCAGCGTTGAAGTACACCGAGAGACCCAGTACTTC. Residues: CSVEVHRETQYF.

The chain employs TRBV20-1 and TRBJ1-6; 8 positions agree with TRBD1. The CDR3 is 15 amino acids. CDR1 is DFQATT, CDR2 SNEGSKA, per germline (reference sequence). V lost 3 bases to trimming and J lost 9 bases; unmatched junction nucleotides: 10. CDR3: CSARSPGGFSSPLHF. The CDR3 DNA reads as TGCAGTGCTAGGAGTCCAGGGGGCTTCAGTTCACCCCTCCACTTT.

A few counts support this clonotype. CDR3 sequence reads: CASGFTGVNTEAFF. The CDR3, as DNA: TGTGCTAGTGGTTTCACAGGGGTGAACACTGAAGCTTTCTTT. This chain uses TRBV12-5 with TRBJ1-1; TRBD1 matches at 7 bases. The CDR3 totals 14 residues. The V gene end was trimmed by 3 bases and the J gene end by 0 bases; junction bases not matched to a gene: 1. Germline CDR1 is LGHNT and CDR2 is FRNRAP.

V usage is TRBV3-1 and J usage is TRBJ1-2, with D unresolved. The germline gives CDR1 LGHDT, CDR2 YNNKEL (reference sequence). This CDR3 comprises 15 residues. Trimming removed 2 bases from V and 2 bases from J, with 12 bases in between. The CDR3 DNA follows: TGTGCCAGCAGCCAAAGAAGGCGGCAGAACTATGGCTACACCTTC. It encodes CASSQRRRQNYGYTF.

This clonotype was counted ten times or more. The chain uses TRBV5-4 and TRBJ2-3, with TRBD2 matching 7 bases. Germline V gene data show CDR1 as SGHNT and CDR2 as YYREEE (reference sequence). V was pared by 3 bases and J by 4 bases, with 8 bases of the junction left unmatched. The CDR3 spans 15 residues. The CDR3 is CASSSPGRRSDTQYF. The CDR3 nucleotides read TGTGCCAGCAGCTCCCCCGGGAGGCGATCAGATACGCAGTATTTT.

This clonotype has just a few counts. This chain connects TRBV4-3 to TRBJ1-5; D possibly corresponds to TRBD1 (5 bases). Between the trimmed V and J ends, which lost 0 bases and 7 bases, there was a span of 19 bases. CDR1 LGHNA and CDR2 YSLEER come from the germline V gene. The CDR3 length is 17 residues. CDR3 in amino acids: CASSQDVPGRRDQPQHF. The CDR3 bases are TGCGCCAGCAGCCAAGATGTCCCGGGAAGGCGGGACCAGCCCCAGCATTTT.

The rearrangement uses TRBV12-3 or TRBV12-4 and TRBJ1-2; TRBD1 matches at 7 bases. V dropped 2 bases and J dropped 3; count of bases not matched to a gene: 9. This CDR3 comprises 16 residues. CDR3 in amino acids: CASSLFGRGIDYGYTF. As DNA, the CDR3 is TGTGCCAGCAGTTTATTTGGCAGGGGGATCGACTATGGCTACACCTTC.

The sample holds a few counts of this clonotype. The chain employs TRBV5-1 and TRBJ2-7; TRBD2 agrees at 9 bases. Germline assignment: CDR1 SGHRS and CDR2 YFSETQ. This CDR3 has 15 residues. Losses at the gene ends were 2 bases for V and 2 bases for J; bases not matched to a gene: 5. The CDR3 nucleotides read TGCGCCAGCAGCTTAGGACTAGCGCTGACCTACGAGCAGTACTTC. Protein product: CASSLGLALTYEQYF.

V usage is TRBV6-1 and J usage is TRBJ1-4; D is ambiguous. CDR3 length: 14 residues. The ends were cut back, 4 bases at V and 0 bases at J, with 6 bases in the middle. Germline loops: CDR1 MNHNS, CDR2 SASEGT. The CDR3 nucleotides read TGTGCCAGCAGTGGCTATGCAACTAATGAAAAACTGTTTTTT. Its translation: CASSGYATNEKLFF.

The V gene is TRBV6-6, the J gene TRBJ2-5; D may be TRBD1 (6 bases). CDR3 length: 11 amino acids. V dropped 8 bases and J dropped 2 bases, with 6 bases sitting between them. The germline V gene has CDR1 MNHNY and CDR2 SVGAGI (reference sequence). CDR3 loop: CASGTQETQYF. CDR3 bases: TGTGCCAGCGGGACACAAGAGACCCAGTACTTC.

The genes are TRBV7-2 and TRBJ2-2; D is unclear. V was clipped by 5 bases and J by 4 bases, with 11 bases between them. This CDR3 spans 14 amino acids. From germline, CDR1 is SGHTA and CDR2 FQGNSA. In nucleotides, the CDR3 is TGTGCCAGCAGCCCTCCCAGCGTCACCGGGGAGCTGTTTTTT. Translation gives CASSPPSVTGELFF.

The V and J genes are TRBV10-3 and TRBJ2-7, with 8 positions matching TRBD1. This CDR3 has 12 amino acids. The germline V gene encodes CDR1 ENHRY and CDR2 SYGVKD. With V trimmed by 10 bases and J by 6 bases, 8 bases remained unmatched. The CDR3 DNA reads TGTGCCACCAGGAGGGACAGGTTCGAGCAGTACTTC. Encoded protein: CATRRDRFEQYF.